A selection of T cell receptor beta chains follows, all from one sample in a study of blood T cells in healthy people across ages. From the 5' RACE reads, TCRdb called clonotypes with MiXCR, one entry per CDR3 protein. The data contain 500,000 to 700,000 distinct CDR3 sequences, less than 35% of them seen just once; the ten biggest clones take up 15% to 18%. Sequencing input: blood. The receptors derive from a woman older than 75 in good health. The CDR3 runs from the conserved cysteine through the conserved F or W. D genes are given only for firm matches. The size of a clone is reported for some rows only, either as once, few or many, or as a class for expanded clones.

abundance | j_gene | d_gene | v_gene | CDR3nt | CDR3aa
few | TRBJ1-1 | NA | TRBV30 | TGTGCCTGGGACAGGACAAACACTGAAGCTTTCTTT | CAWDRTNTEAFF
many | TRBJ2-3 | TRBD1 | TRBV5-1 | TGCGCCAGCAGCGCGGGACAGGACACAGATACGCAGTATTTT | CASSAGQDTDTQYF
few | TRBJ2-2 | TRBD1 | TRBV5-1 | TGCGCCAGCAGCTTGGGGACAGGGACCACCGGGGAGCTGTTTTTT | CASSLGTGTTGELFF
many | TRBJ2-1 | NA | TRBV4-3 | TGCGCCAGCAGCCAAGATGTGGCGAGGAGGGACAATGAGCAGTTCTTC | CASSQDVARRDNEQFF
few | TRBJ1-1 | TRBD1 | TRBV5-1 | TGCGCCAGCAGCTTGGGGACAGGGGGCAGTACTGAAGCTTTCTTT | CASSLGTGGSTEAFF
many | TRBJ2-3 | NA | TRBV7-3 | TGTGCCAGCAGCCTCGATCGGGGCTTGGGAGATACGCAGTATTTT | CASSLDRGLGDTQYF
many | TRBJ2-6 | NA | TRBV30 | TGTGCCTGGGACTCTGGGGCCAACGTCCTGACTTTC | CAWDSGANVLTF
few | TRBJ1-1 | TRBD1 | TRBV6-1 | TGTGCCAGCAGGTTAACAGGGGGCCCCACTGAAGCTTTCTTT | CASRLTGGPTEAFF
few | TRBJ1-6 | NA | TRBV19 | TGTGCCAGTAGTGTGGACGGGCTATTGCCGAGCTCACCCCTCCACTTT | CASSVDGLLPSSPLHF
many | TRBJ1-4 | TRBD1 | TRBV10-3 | TGTGCCATCAGTGCAGGGGGAACTAATGAAAAACTGTTTTTT | CAISAGGTNEKLFF
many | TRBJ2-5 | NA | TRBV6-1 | TGTGCCAGCACGCTGGGGGCCCAGTACTTC | CASTLGAQYF
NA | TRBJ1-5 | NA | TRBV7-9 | TGTGCCAGCAGCTCCGGGACTTTCAATCAGCCCCAGCATTTT | CASSSGTFNQPQHF
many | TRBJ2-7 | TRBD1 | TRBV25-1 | TGTGCCAGCAGTGACCGGCGACAGGGGGCTTCCTCCTACGAGCAGTACTTC | CASSDRRQGASSYEQYF
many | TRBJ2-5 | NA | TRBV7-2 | TGTGCCAGCAGCCCCCAGGTCCCGGGGGACTCATACCAAGAGACCCAGTACTTC | CASSPQVPGDSYQETQYF
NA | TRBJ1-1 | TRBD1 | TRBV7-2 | TGTGCCAGCAGCCCTAGACAGGGGGCAAGTGACACTGAAGCTTTCTTT | CASSPRQGASDTEAFF
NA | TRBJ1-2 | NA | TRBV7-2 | TGTGCCAGCAGCTTAGCGCAACAGGGTTACGGTGGCTACACCTTC | CASSLAQQGYGGYTF
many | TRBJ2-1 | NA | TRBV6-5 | TGTGCCAGCACCACACCTACCGGGACGGGGAAGTACAATGAGCAGTTCTTC | CASTTPTGTGKYNEQFF
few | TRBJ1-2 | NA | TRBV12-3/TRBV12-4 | TGTGCCAGCAGTATGGAGTCCACGGGCTACACCTTC | CASSMESTGYTF
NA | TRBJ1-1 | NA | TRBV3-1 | TGTGCCAGCAGCCAAGAAAATCCCTACGACAAGGACACTGAAGCTTTCTTT | CASSQENPYDKDTEAFF
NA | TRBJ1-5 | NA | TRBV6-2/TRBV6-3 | TGTGCCAGCAGCCAAATAGGAAGCAATCAGCCCCAGCATTTT | CASSQIGSNQPQHF
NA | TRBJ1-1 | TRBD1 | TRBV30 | TGTGCCTGGACTGGACAGGGATGGAACGCTGAAGCTTTCTTT | CAWTGQGWNAEAFF
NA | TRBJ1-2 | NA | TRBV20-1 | TGCAGTGCTAGTGGGGACTCAACATACGGGGGCTACACCTTC | CSASGDSTYGGYTF
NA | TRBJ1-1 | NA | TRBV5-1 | TGCGCCTCAGCGGGTGGGGGGCGCGTCGCTGAAGCTTTCTTT | CASAGGGRVAEAFF
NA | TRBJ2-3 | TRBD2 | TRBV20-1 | TGCAGTGCTAGAGATCAAACTAGCGGGTCCACAGATACGCAGTATTTT | CSARDQTSGSTDTQYF
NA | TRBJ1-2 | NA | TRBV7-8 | TGTGCCGGCAGCAGGACGGGGAACTATGGCTACACCTTC | CAGSRTGNYGYTF
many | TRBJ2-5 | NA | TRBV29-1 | TGCAGCGTTGAACAAGGCAGGGAGATCCAGTACTTC | CSVEQGREIQYF
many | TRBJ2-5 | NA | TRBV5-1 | TGCGCCAGCAGCTTGGAGGCGGAAGAGACCCAGTACTTC | CASSLEAEETQYF
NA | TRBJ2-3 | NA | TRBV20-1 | TGCAGTGCTAGAGATACCCTATCCCCATCCGACACGCAGTATTTT | CSARDTLSPSDTQYF
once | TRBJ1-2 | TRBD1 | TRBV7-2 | TGTGCCAGCAGCTTAGTGGGGGACAGTCTTTTCTACAATGGCTACACCTTC | CASSLVGDSLFYNGYTF
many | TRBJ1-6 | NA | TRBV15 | TGTGCCACCAGCAGAGATAGGGGGACACGCCCAGCCTCCTATAATTCACCCCTCCACTTT | CATSRDRGTRPASYNSPLHF
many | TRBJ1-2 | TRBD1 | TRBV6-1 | TGTGCCAGCAGGGGACCGGGACAGGCCATCTATGGCTACACCTTC | CASRGPGQAIYGYTF
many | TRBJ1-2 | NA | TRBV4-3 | TGCGCCAGCAGCCAAGCACCTCGGACGTGGGATGGCTACACCTTC | CASSQAPRTWDGYTF
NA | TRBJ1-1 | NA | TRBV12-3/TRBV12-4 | TGTGCCAGCAGTTTCTCACGGGTCACTGAAGCTTTCTTT | CASSFSRVTEAFF
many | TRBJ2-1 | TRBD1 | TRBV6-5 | TGTGCCAGTTCCCCCTTGGGACAGGGGTTGAATGAGCAGTTCTTC | CASSPLGQGLNEQFF
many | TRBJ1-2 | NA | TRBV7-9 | TGTGCCAGCAGCTTAGTTAACTATGGCTACACCTTC | CASSLVNYGYTF
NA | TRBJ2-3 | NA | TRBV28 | TGTGCCAACAGTCCATGGGCCGCAGATACGCAGTATTTT | CANSPWAADTQYF
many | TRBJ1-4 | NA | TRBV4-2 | TGTGCCAGCAGCCCAGGGGCCCAGAATGAAAAACTGTTTTTT | CASSPGAQNEKLFF
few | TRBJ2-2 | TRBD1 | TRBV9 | TGTGCCAGCAGCGCCCTGGACAGGGGCCGAACCGGGGAGCTGTTTTTT | CASSALDRGRTGELFF
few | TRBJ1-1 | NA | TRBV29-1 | TGCAGCGTCGGACGGATGAACACTGAAGCTTTCTTT | CSVGRMNTEAFF
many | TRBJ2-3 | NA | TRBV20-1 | TGCAGTGCTAGAGTTAGACCCGACACAGATACGCAGTATTTT | CSARVRPDTDTQYF
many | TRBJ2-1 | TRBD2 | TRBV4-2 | TGTGCCAGCAGCCAAGATCCGGCTAGCGGTTTCAATGAGCAGTTCTTC | CASSQDPASGFNEQFF
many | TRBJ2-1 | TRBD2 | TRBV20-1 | TGCAGTGCTGATAGGGGAGCGGGGGTTATCTACAATGAGCAGTTCTTC | CSADRGAGVIYNEQFF
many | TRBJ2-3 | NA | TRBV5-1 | TGCGCCAGCAGCCCGGGGGGCACCAGGAGCACAGATACGCAGTATTTT | CASSPGGTRSTDTQYF
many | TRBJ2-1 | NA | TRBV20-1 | TGCAGTGCTAGAACCCCAGGCACGGCTGAGCAGTTCTTC | CSARTPGTAEQFF
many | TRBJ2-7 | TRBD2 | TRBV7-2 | TGTGCCAGCAGCTTAAGTGCTAGCGGGGGAGCGTCCCCATCCTACGAGCAGTACTTC | CASSLSASGGASPSYEQYF
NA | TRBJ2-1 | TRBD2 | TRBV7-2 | TGCGCCAGCAAGCGGCCAGCGGGAGGCTCCTACAATGAGCAGTTCTTC | CASKRPAGGSYNEQFF
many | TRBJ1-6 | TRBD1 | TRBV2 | TGTGCCAGCAGTGACCCGGGACAGGGGGTTTCACCCCTCCACTTT | CASSDPGQGVSPLHF
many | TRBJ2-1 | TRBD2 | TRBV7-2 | TGTGCCAGCAGCTTAGCCACTAGCGGGGGATACAATGAGCAGTTCTTC | CASSLATSGGYNEQFF
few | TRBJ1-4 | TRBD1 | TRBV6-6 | TGTGCCAGCACTGAACCGGACAGGGTAAATGAAAAACTGTTTTTT | CASTEPDRVNEKLFF
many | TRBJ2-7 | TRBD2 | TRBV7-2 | TGTGCCAGCAGCTTAGAGGTTAGCGGGACCTACGAGCAGTACTTC | CASSLEVSGTYEQYF